The 4 T cell receptor beta chains listed next were all sequenced from one sample in a study of T cell clonotyping in hematopoietic cell transplantation. Clones were read by immunoSEQ multiplex PCR, and TCRdb kept only the in-frame ones, dropping some. Here the sample spans roughly 40,000 clones, roughly 94% being singletons. Specimen: peripheral blood mononuclear cells. These receptors were collected from a woman aged 50 to 60 in good health. Some clones in this sample may be carry-over from other donors' samples.

The rearrangement links TRBV5-1 to TRBJ1-1; 10 bases align to TRBD1. Looked up from germline, CDR1 is SGHRS and CDR2 is YFSETQ. The CDR3 runs 14 residues. The V segment lost 0 bases and the J segment 7 bases; nucleotides outside the gene matches: 3. CDR3 DNA: TGCGCCAGCAGCTTGGGACAGGGGGCTGGTGAAGCTTTCTTT. Its translation: CASSLGQGAGEAFF.

The gene calls are TRBV9 and TRBJ1-4; no definite D call. Trimming shortened V by 2 bases and J by 5 bases, and 13 bases separated the two germline ends. The CDR3 covers 15 residues. The germline gives CDR1 SGDLS, CDR2 YYNGEE. The CDR3 DNA is TGTGCCAGCAGCGTTTCAGGACGGTCGAATGAAAAACTGTTTTTT. Encoded protein: CASSVSGRSNEKLFF. The full variable domain, with the rest looked up from reference TRBV9 and TRBJ1-4, is DSGVTQTPKHLITATGQRVTLRCSPRSGDLSVYWYQQSLDQGLQFLIQYYNGEERAKGNILERFSAQQFPDLHSELNLSSLELGDSALYFCASSVSGRSNEKLFFGSGTQLSVL.

The chain carries TRBV9 and TRBJ1-3; D possibly corresponds to TRBD1 (6 bases). Trimming pared 2 bases from V and 8 bases from J, leaving 17 bases between. CDR1 is SGDLS and CDR2 is YYNGEE in the germline V gene. The CDR3 is made up of 15 amino acids. CDR3: CASSVGPSRGDTIYF. CDR3 DNA sequence: TGTGCCAGCAGCGTGGGACCAAGCAGGGGAGACACCATATATTTT.

The chain joins TRBV7-2 to TRBJ2-5, with TRBD2 matching 12 bases. This CDR3 is 17 amino acids long. With V trimmed by 6 bases and J by 5 bases, 13 bases remained unmatched. Germline CDR1 is SGHTA and CDR2 is FQGNSA. The CDR3 here is CASSSGLAGPPRETQYF. The CDR3, as DNA: TGTGCCAGCAGTTCTGGACTAGCGGGGCCCCCCCGGGAGACCCAGTACTTC. The entire variable domain, with the rest obtained from reference TRBV7-2 and TRBJ2-5, is as follows: GAGVSQSPSNKVTEKGKDVELRCDPISGHTALYWYRQSLGQGLEFLIYFQGNSAPDKSGLPSDRFSAERTGGSVSTLTIQRTQQEDSAVYLCASSSGLAGPPRETQYFGPGTRLLVL.